This T cell receptor (beta chain) stems from a study of tumor and adjacent non-tumor tissue in lung cancer. At the level of the study: The cohort had about 12 adenocarcinoma, a couple of squamous cell and 1 small cell patients. Patients were aged about 31 to 76, approximately 11 men and roughly 5 women, stage I to III.

Three rounds of nested PCR, following a modified ARM-PCR protocol, produced the TCRbeta library. TCRdb re-analysed the multiplex PCR reads in MiXCR, keeping a single row per CDR3 protein. The table includes 60,000 or so distinct CDR3 sequences, 61% detected once. This sample's RNA came from whole unsorted tissue. Distant lung tissue was collected more than 3 cm away from the tumor edge. Study observations and caveats: TCR diversity was significantly greater in tumor than normal lung tissue.

A single count supports this clonotype. What it recognizes is unknown. Sequenced material: distant non-tumor lung tissue. This sequence was found in an older man with non-small cell lung cancer.

CDR3: CSARLAGTSGGEETQYF. The CDR3 DNA reads TGCAGTGCTAGACTCGCAGGGACTAGCGGGGGAGAAGAGACCCAGTACTTC. The chain has TRBV20-1 and TRBJ2-5; the match to TRBD2 covers 14 bases. V shed 2 bases, J shed 3 bases, and the junction held 8 bases outside the gene matches. Germline CDR1 and CDR2: DFQATT and SNEGSKA (reference sequence). The CDR3 is 17 amino acids.